The clone carrying this TCR beta chain was recorded a few times. Its target is unknown. This sample was included in a study of T-cell reconstitution after alpha-beta-depleted transplantation in children. General study points: Expanded graft clones numbering several hundred reportedly gave rise to alpha-beta T cells about two months after transplant. Certain patients had high TCRbeta diversity at day 60, and it came from recipient T cells and thymic progenitors that survived. Hyperexpanded clones declined; after one year, newly produced T cells mostly supplied diversity.

A library of TCRbeta sequences, prepared with unique molecular identifiers, was generated. TCRdb itself ran the PCR reads through MiXCR, one entry per CDR3 protein. Found here are 550,000 to 800,000 distinct CDR3 sequences, under 15% of them singletons; the top ten hold approximately 0.8%. In germline, CDR1 is SGHRS, CDR2 YFSETQ. V shed 2 bases, J shed 8 bases, and the junction held 11 bases outside the gene matches. The CDR3 sequence is 16 residues long. The TCR was taken from a girl aged 2 to 10 with congenital amegakaryocytic thrombocytopenia, due to receive a stem cell transplant. V and J are TRBV5-1 and TRBJ2-2, with 8 nucleotides matching TRBD2. The sample in question was PBMCs, obtained before TCRalphabeta/CD19-depleted stem cell transplant. This chain's CDR3 is CASSFTVLAAGGELFF. DNA for the CDR3: TGCGCCAGCAGCTTTACGGTACTAGCGGCCGGAGGGGAGCTGTTTTTT.